This passage covers 5 T cell receptor beta chains from one sample sequenced in a study of response to subunit inactivated influenza vaccine (dated by TCRdb to the late 2010s). Library construction relied on RT-PCR. Sequencing was performed on an Illumina HiSeq 2500. Clones were called with MiXCR by TCRdb after fastp trimmed the public reads at Q25, and only in-frame beta chains were retained. Rows are combined by CDR3 protein, so each entry shows the most common genes and DNA. Across this sample there are roughly 760,000 distinct CDR3 sequences, with less than 25% seen only once. Roughly a tenth of the sample goes to the ten largest clones. The sequenced sample was PBMCs from blood, obtained approximately 5 days after vaccination. The source is a man aged 50 to 59 who received an inactivated influenza vaccine. Donor details come from another sample of the same person, matched by shared clones.

This clonotype has a count of ten or more. The rearrangement links TRBV11-2 to TRBJ2-7; D not certain. V was clipped by 4 bases and J by 3 bases, with 4 bases between them. The CDR3 is 11 amino acids. CDR1 and CDR2 from the germline V gene are SGHAT and FQNNGV. CDR3 in amino acids: CASSSHYEQYF. The CDR3 bases are TGTGCCAGCAGCTCCCACTACGAGCAGTACTTC.

This clonotype was observed a handful of times. The gene calls are TRBV5-1 and TRBJ2-1; D unclear. This CDR3 has 12 amino acids. Trimming removed 3 bases at V and 10 bases at J, with 11 bases between. Germline V gene lookup returns CDR1 SGHRS and CDR2 YFSETQ. The CDR3 DNA follows: TGCGCCAGCAGCTCCCTTACGGCCGAGCAGTTCTTC. Amino acids: CASSSLTAEQFF.

The J gene is TRBJ2-3, the V gene TRBV29-1, with D tentatively TRBD1 or TRBD2 (5 bases each). Germline lookup yields CDR1 SQVTM and CDR2 ANQGSEA. The CDR3 runs 14 residues. V was clipped by 3 bases and J by 7 bases, with 17 bases between them. Here the CDR3 reads CSVEGTGDLNTQYF. In DNA, the CDR3 is TGCAGCGTTGAGGGGACCGGGGATTTGAATACGCAGTATTTT.

V is TRBV7-6 and J is TRBJ2-7; possibly TRBD1 for D (5 bases). Germline values: CDR1 SGHVS, CDR2 FNYEAQ. The CDR3 loop spans 15 amino acids. Trimming cost V 2 bases and J 0 bases, with 11 bases left between them. The CDR3 nucleotides are TGTGCCAGCAGCTTAAGTCAGGGAAGCTCCTACGAGCAGTACTTC. Translating it yields CASSLSQGSSYEQYF.

This clonotype was counted at least ten times. The chain joins TRBV4-2 to TRBJ1-5; 8 bases line up with TRBD1. This CDR3 has 15 residues. Germline CDR1 LGHNA, CDR2 YNFKEQ. J gave up 6 bases and V 2 bases, and 6 bases lay outside the gene matches. CDR3 in DNA: TGTGCCAGCAGCCAAACGACAGGGGTTGGTCAGCCCCAGCATTTT. As protein: CASSQTTGVGQPQHF.